This T cell receptor beta chain is drawn from a study of blood T cells in healthy people across ages. Overall study results and limits: TCR beta diversity correlated strongly with naive T cell percentage.

A second PCR, run for about 7 to 11 cycles, used a sample-barcoded 5' primer plus a J-beta primer mix. A tag from a template-switch adaptor with 12 random nucleotides marked each cDNA molecule. TCRdb fed the 5' RACE reads into MiXCR, producing one record per CDR3 protein. The data contain 650,000 to 800,000 distinct CDR3 sequences, 44% of them seen just once; the ten biggest clones take up roughly 19%. A word on this clonotype: Its antigen remains unknown.

Trimming left V 8 bases short and J 3 bases short, with 13 bases between. Germline-derived CDR1 and CDR2 are SNHLY and FYNNEI. The CDR3 is 13 amino acids. Peripheral blood samples of 9 to 10 milliliters were drawn from each donor. V and J are TRBV2 and TRBJ1-1; maybe TRBD1 (6 bases). Sequenced material: blood. The source is a man aged 55 to 70 in good health. The CDR3 here is CASRTRGDTEAFF. CDR3 DNA sequence: TGTGCCAGCCGTACGAGGGGGGACACTGAAGCTTTCTTT.